The rows below give T cell receptor beta chains drawn from one sample of a study of identical twins. TCRdb re-called the 5' RACE reads through MiXCR, storing one row per CDR3 protein. This table has some 900,000 distinct CDR3 sequences, 9% to 15% appearing once. This same sample was also part of a study on yellow fever vaccine responses in identical twins.

Sequencing was carried out using PBMCs. The receptor set was obtained from a woman younger than 30 in good health. Each CDR3 is given with its conserved first and last residue. Clone size appears in some rows only: once, few, many, or a class for an expanded clone.

v_gene: TRBV11-2; j_gene: TRBJ2-1; abundance: few; CDR3aa: CASSHPRDHYNEQFF
v_gene: TRBV18; j_gene: TRBJ2-5; abundance: few; CDR3aa: CASSRQRETQYF
v_gene: TRBV15; j_gene: TRBJ1-1; abundance: many; CDR3aa: CATSRDARSPKDEAFF
v_gene: TRBV7-9; j_gene: TRBJ2-3; abundance: few; CDR3aa: CASSPPLERGVTDTQYF
v_gene: TRBV9; j_gene: TRBJ2-4; abundance: few; CDR3aa: CASSSRTVAKNIQYF
v_gene: TRBV11-3; j_gene: TRBJ2-3; abundance: NA; CDR3aa: CASSPPSGSADTQYF
v_gene: TRBV12-3/TRBV12-4; j_gene: TRBJ2-7; abundance: many; CDR3aa: CASRGNYAPNEQYF
v_gene: TRBV5-1; j_gene: TRBJ2-3; abundance: few; CDR3aa: CASSPAGGGPTDTQYF
v_gene: TRBV7-9; j_gene: TRBJ1-6; abundance: few; CDR3aa: CASRGMSSYNSPLHF
v_gene: TRBV2; j_gene: TRBJ2-3; abundance: NA; CDR3aa: CASSERQGATDTQYF
v_gene: TRBV24-1; j_gene: TRBJ2-3; abundance: few; CDR3aa: CATSEREGRDTQYF
v_gene: TRBV7-8; j_gene: TRBJ2-2; abundance: few; CDR3aa: CASSSKQGALWELFF
v_gene: TRBV5-1; j_gene: TRBJ2-5; abundance: NA; CDR3aa: CASSLESGPGVETQYF
v_gene: TRBV4-1; j_gene: TRBJ2-6; abundance: NA; CDR3aa: CASSQEPYLSGANVLTF
v_gene: TRBV20-1; j_gene: TRBJ1-1; abundance: NA; CDR3aa: CSAPDRGPRAGTEAFF
v_gene: TRBV13; j_gene: TRBJ1-1; abundance: few; CDR3aa: CASISGRSEAFF
v_gene: TRBV6-1; j_gene: TRBJ1-1; abundance: NA; CDR3aa: CASLGQPNTEAFF
v_gene: TRBV5-1; j_gene: TRBJ2-3; abundance: NA; CDR3aa: CASRDADTQYF
v_gene: TRBV6-5; j_gene: TRBJ2-7; abundance: few; CDR3aa: CASSWGAGTSYEQYF
v_gene: TRBV3-1; j_gene: TRBJ1-5; abundance: few; CDR3aa: CASSQEIVPNSNQPQHF
v_gene: TRBV9; j_gene: TRBJ2-7; abundance: few; CDR3aa: CASSFRDDPYYEQYF
v_gene: TRBV12-3/TRBV12-4; j_gene: TRBJ2-3; abundance: many; CDR3aa: CASSLRTGAADTQYF
v_gene: TRBV27; j_gene: TRBJ2-1; abundance: many; CDR3aa: CASSPTGVGEQFF
v_gene: TRBV12-3/TRBV12-4; j_gene: TRBJ1-5; abundance: few; CDR3aa: CASRPTGNNQPQHF
v_gene: TRBV20-1; j_gene: TRBJ2-3; abundance: many; CDR3aa: CSASVPSTDTQYF
v_gene: TRBV20-1; j_gene: TRBJ1-2; abundance: few; CDR3aa: CSASDSSYGYTF
v_gene: TRBV7-9; j_gene: TRBJ2-5; abundance: few; CDR3aa: CASSPNRGRETQYF
v_gene: TRBV2; j_gene: TRBJ1-1; abundance: many; CDR3aa: CASSDAPVNTEAFF
v_gene: TRBV20-1; j_gene: TRBJ2-1; abundance: few; CDR3aa: CSAHASGGGNEQFF
v_gene: TRBV11-2; j_gene: TRBJ1-5; abundance: NA; CDR3aa: CASSLDRSLNQPQHF
v_gene: TRBV20-1; j_gene: TRBJ1-5; abundance: few; CDR3aa: CSARDPSGGNQPQHF
v_gene: TRBV5-1; j_gene: TRBJ2-7; abundance: many; CDR3aa: CASSPIGLTTYEQYF
v_gene: TRBV7-9; j_gene: TRBJ2-1; abundance: many; CDR3aa: CASGYGDEQFF
v_gene: TRBV7-9; j_gene: TRBJ2-1; abundance: few; CDR3aa: CASSLAGASGDEQFF
v_gene: TRBV7-9; j_gene: TRBJ1-1; abundance: many; CDR3aa: CASSLRSAAFF
v_gene: TRBV7-3; j_gene: TRBJ2-1; abundance: few; CDR3aa: CASRSGKGIEQFF
v_gene: TRBV4-2; j_gene: TRBJ2-7; abundance: NA; CDR3aa: CASSQDLRDAGYEQYF
v_gene: TRBV5-6; j_gene: TRBJ2-1; abundance: NA; CDR3aa: CASSLISLSSYNEQFF
v_gene: TRBV5-5; j_gene: TRBJ1-4; abundance: few; CDR3aa: CASSFTGQGDEKLFF
v_gene: TRBV25-1; j_gene: TRBJ2-7; abundance: NA; CDR3aa: CATSSPINPPDEQYF
v_gene: TRBV6-1; j_gene: TRBJ1-6; abundance: many; CDR3aa: CASRSTGPDSPLHF
v_gene: TRBV4-1; j_gene: TRBJ2-5; abundance: few; CDR3aa: CASSQEGAGMLTQYF
v_gene: TRBV2; j_gene: TRBJ1-5; abundance: NA; CDR3aa: CASNGNNQPQHF
v_gene: TRBV7-6; j_gene: TRBJ2-2; abundance: NA; CDR3aa: CASSLNSYTGELFF
v_gene: TRBV6-1; j_gene: TRBJ1-1; abundance: NA; CDR3aa: CASSPPPTAGYAEAFF
v_gene: TRBV4-2; j_gene: TRBJ2-7; abundance: NA; CDR3aa: CASSQGHDLTYEQYF
v_gene: TRBV19; j_gene: TRBJ1-5; abundance: many; CDR3aa: CASKIDREEYQPQHF
v_gene: TRBV3-1; j_gene: TRBJ1-2; abundance: many; CDR3aa: CASSQVMGVYGYTF
v_gene: TRBV7-9; j_gene: TRBJ1-1; abundance: many; CDR3aa: CASSLSEFEGEAFF
v_gene: TRBV12-3/TRBV12-4; j_gene: TRBJ2-5; abundance: NA; CDR3aa: CASSGTTEETQYF